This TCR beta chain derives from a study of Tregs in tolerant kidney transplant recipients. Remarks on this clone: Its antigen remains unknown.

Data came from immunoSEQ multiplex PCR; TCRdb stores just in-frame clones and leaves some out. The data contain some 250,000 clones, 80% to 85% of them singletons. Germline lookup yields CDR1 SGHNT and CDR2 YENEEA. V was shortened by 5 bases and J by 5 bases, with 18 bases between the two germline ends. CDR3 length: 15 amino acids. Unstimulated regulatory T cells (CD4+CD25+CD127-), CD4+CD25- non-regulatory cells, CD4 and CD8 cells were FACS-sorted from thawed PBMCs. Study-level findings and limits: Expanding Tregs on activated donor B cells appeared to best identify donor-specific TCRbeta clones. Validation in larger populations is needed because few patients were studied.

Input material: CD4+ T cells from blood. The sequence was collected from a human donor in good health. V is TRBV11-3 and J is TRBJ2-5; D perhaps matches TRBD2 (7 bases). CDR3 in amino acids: CASSREGGFLETQYF. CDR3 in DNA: TGTGCCAGCAGCCGCGAGGGGGGGTTCCTGGAGACCCAGTACTTC.